This T cell receptor beta chain was obtained from a study of blood T cell repertoires in COVID-19. The method was immunoSEQ multiplex PCR; TCRdb's version includes in-frame clones alone and lacks a portion of them. The table records over 600,000 clones, more than 80% of them present only once. V lost 4 bases, J lost 4 bases, and 16 bases lay in between. The length of the CDR3 is 16 residues. CDR1 MNHEY and CDR2 SVGEGT come from the germline V gene. This chain links TRBV6-2 or TRBV6-3 with TRBJ1-4, with D possibly matching TRBD1 (6 bases). This TCR came from a woman aged 18-29 years with acute or convalescent COVID-19. Sequencing was performed on peripheral blood. In DNA form, the CDR3 reads TGTGCCAGCAGTTTTCTCATCGGACAGAGTAATGAAAAACTGTTTTTT. Amino acids: CASSFLIGQSNEKLFF.